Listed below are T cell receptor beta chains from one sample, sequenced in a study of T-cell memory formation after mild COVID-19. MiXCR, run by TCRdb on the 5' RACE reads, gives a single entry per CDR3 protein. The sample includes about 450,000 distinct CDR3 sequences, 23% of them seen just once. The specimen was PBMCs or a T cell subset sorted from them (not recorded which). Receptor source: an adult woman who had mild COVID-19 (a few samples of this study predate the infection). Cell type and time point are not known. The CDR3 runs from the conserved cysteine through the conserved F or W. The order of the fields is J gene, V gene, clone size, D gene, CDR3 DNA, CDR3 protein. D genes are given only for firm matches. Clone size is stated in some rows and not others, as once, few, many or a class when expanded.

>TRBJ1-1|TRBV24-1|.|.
TGTGCCACCAGTGATTCATCGGGGAGCACTGAAGCTTTCTTT
CATSDSSGSTEAFF
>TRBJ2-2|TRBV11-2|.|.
TGTGCCAGCAGCGGGTTCTTCGGGACCGGGGAGCTGTTTTTT
CASSGFFGTGELFF
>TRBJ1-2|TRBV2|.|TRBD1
TGTGCCAGCAGTGGCCGGGACAGAAAATATGGCTACACCTTC
CASSGRDRKYGYTF
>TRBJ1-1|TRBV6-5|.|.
TGTGCCAGCACTCAGGGGTTGTACACTGAAGCTTTCTTT
CASTQGLYTEAFF
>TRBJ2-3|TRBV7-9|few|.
TGTGCCAGCAGCCCATCGGTCCGGATCACAGATACGCAGTATTTT
CASSPSVRITDTQYF
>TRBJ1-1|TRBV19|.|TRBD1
TGTGCCAGTAAGTTCCGGGACAGAGGGAACACTGAAGCTTTCTTT
CASKFRDRGNTEAFF
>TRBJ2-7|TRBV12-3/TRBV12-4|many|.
TGTGCCAGCAGTTCCGCTGGCTACGAGCAGTACTTC
CASSSAGYEQYF
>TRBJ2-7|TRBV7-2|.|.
TGTGCCAGCAGCTTGGTATTAGCTCCCTACGAGCAGTACTTC
CASSLVLAPYEQYF
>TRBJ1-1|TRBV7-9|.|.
TGTGCCACCGAGGAGGGCCCGAACACTGAAGCTTTCTTT
CATEEGPNTEAFF
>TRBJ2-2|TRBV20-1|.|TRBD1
TGCAGTGCTAGGCGCCGGGTAGGGGGCGGGAACACCGGGGAGCTGTTTTTT
CSARRRVGGGNTGELFF
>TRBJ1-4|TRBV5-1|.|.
TGCGCCAGCAGCTTCGGGGTTAATGAAAAACTGTTTTTT
CASSFGVNEKLFF
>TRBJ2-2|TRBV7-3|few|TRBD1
TGTGCCAGCAGCTCGCGCCCTAGGACAGGACGGGCCGGGGAGCTGTTTTTT
CASSSRPRTGRAGELFF
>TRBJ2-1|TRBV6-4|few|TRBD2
TGTGCCAGCAGCGCCGGGACTAGCGGGGAGCAGTTCTTC
CASSAGTSGEQFF
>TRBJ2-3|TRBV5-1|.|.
TGCGCCAGCAGCTGGGTAGGTGGCACAGATACGCAGTATTTT
CASSWVGGTDTQYF
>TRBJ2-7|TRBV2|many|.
TGTGCCAGCAGTGAAGTAATGATCTACGAGCAGTACTTC
CASSEVMIYEQYF
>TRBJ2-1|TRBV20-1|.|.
TGCAGTGCTAGAGCTCACTTGGACCCTCGGGCAGGGAATGAGCAGTTCTTC
CSARAHLDPRAGNEQFF
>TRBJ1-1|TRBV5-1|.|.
TGCGCCAGCAGCTTGGCCAAGGGCACTGAAGCTTTCTTT
CASSLAKGTEAFF
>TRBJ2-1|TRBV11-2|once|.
TGTGCCAGCAGCTTAGCAGGGACCCAGAGAAGGTTCTTC
CASSLAGTQRRFF
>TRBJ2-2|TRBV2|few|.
TGTGCCAGCAGTGAAGCGGGTCCGTTTAGGACACTGGGCGGGGAGCTGTTTTTT
CASSEAGPFRTLGGELFF
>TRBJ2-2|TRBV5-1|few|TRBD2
TGCGCCAGCAGCCGCATGACTAGCGGGGCGAGCACCGGGGAGCTGTTTTTT
CASSRMTSGASTGELFF
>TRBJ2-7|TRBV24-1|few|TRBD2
TGTGCCACCACCCGAGGGGCTAGCGGGAGCGTTATAAGGTACGAGCAGTACTTC
CATTRGASGSVIRYEQYF
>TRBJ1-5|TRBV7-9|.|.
TGTGCCAGCAGCTTATCGGGGGCCTTCAATCAGCCCCAGCATTTT
CASSLSGAFNQPQHF
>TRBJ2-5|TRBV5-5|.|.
TGTGCCAGCAGCTTGCCAAAGGGGATGGTGGAGACCCAGTACTTC
CASSLPKGMVETQYF
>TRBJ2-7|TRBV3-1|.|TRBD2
TGTGCCAGCAGCCAAGATCTAGGGCTAGCGGGCGCCTACGAGCAGTACTTC
CASSQDLGLAGAYEQYF
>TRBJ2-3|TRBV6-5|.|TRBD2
TGTGCCAGCAGTTCGGCACTAGCGGGACGAATAGATACGCAGTATTTT
CASSSALAGRIDTQYF
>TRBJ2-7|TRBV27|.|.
TGTGCCAGCAGTTTCCGGGTTCCGGTAGCCTACGAGCAGTACTTC
CASSFRVPVAYEQYF
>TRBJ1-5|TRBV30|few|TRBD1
TGTGCCTGGGCGGACAGGCGGGATCAGCCCCAGCATTTT
CAWADRRDQPQHF
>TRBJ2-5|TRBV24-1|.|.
TGTGCCACCAGTGAAACAGGAGAAGAGACCCAGTACTTC
CATSETGEETQYF
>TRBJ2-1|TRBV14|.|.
TGTGCCAGCAGCCCCCCCGCTACAGTATTATCCGAGCAGTTCTTC
CASSPPATVLSEQFF
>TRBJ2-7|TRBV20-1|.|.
TGCAGTGCTAGAGAACTAGCCTCTTCCGGGGACGAGCAGTACTTC
CSARELASSGDEQYF
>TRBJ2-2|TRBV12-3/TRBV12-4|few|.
TGTGCCAGCACTCAGACAGGCACAAACACCGGGGAGCTGTTTTTT
CASTQTGTNTGELFF
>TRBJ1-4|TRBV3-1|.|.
TGTGCCAGCAGCCAAGATCCCACGGGACTGTTTTTT
CASSQDPTGLFF
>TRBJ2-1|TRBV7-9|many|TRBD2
TGTGCCAGCAGCTCAGGGAGGGGAGACAATGAGCAGTTCTTC
CASSSGRGDNEQFF
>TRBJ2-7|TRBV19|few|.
TGTGCCAGTAGACCGGGCCCGGGGTGGGAGCAGTACTTC
CASRPGPGWEQYF
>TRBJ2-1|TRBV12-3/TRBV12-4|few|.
TGTGCCAGCAGTTTTCATAGGCGGGGGCTGACCCGACGGTACAATGAGCAGTTCTTC
CASSFHRRGLTRRYNEQFF
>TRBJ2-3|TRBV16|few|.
TGTGCCAGCAGCCAATCGGGGTACACAGATACGCAGTATTTT
CASSQSGYTDTQYF
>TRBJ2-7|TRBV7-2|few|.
TGTGCCAGCAGCGTCGGGACATACGAGCAGTACTTC
CASSVGTYEQYF
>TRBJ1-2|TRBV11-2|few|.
TGTGCCAGCAGCTTAGACCAGGGGCCGGGCTATGGCTACACCTTC
CASSLDQGPGYGYTF
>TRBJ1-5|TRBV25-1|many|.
TGTGCCAGCAGTGGCGGGGGTAATCAGCCCCAGCATTTT
CASSGGGNQPQHF
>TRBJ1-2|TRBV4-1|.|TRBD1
TGCGCCAGCAGCCACCCGGGACAGGTCCATTTTGGCTACACCTTC
CASSHPGQVHFGYTF
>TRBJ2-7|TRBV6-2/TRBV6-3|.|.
TGTGCCAGCAGTTACTGGACGCATCGGGGCTACGAGCAGTACTTC
CASSYWTHRGYEQYF
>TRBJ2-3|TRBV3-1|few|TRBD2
TGTGCCAGCAGCCATGCCAGCGGGGGGCCAGATACGCAGTATTTT
CASSHASGGPDTQYF
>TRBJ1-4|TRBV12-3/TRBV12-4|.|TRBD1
TGTGCCAGCAGTTTGGACAGGGGGAATGAAAAACTGTTTTTT
CASSLDRGNEKLFF
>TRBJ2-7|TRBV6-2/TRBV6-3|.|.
TGTGCCAGCAGTTACACCTCGGATCCTTCCTACGAGCAGTACTTC
CASSYTSDPSYEQYF
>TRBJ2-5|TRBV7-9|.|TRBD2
TGTGCCAGCAGCTTCCCTACTAGCGGGAGAACACCAAAAGAGACCCAGTACTTC
CASSFPTSGRTPKETQYF
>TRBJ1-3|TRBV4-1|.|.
TGCGCCAGCAGCCAAGAGGGGACATGGGGAAACACCATATATTTT
CASSQEGTWGNTIYF
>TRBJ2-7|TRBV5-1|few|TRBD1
TGCGCCAGCAGCGGTGGGCTTTGGACAGGGGACGAGCAGTACTTC
CASSGGLWTGDEQYF
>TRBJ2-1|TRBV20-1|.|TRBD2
TGCAGCACGCCATGGACTAGCGGGAACAATGAGCAGTTCTTC
CSTPWTSGNNEQFF
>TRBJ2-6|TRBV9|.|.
TGTGCCAGCAGCGTAGGACGCAGTCCCAACGTCCTGACTTTC
CASSVGRSPNVLTF
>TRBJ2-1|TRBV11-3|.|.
TGTGCCAGCAGCTTAGGAGGTCCAGGGAGTGAGCAGTTCTTC
CASSLGGPGSEQFF
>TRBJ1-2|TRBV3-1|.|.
TGTGCCAGCAGCCAAGAGCCCTATGGCTACACCTTC
CASSQEPYGYTF
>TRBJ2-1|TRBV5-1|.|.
TGCGCCAGCAGCTTGGGGGATACCTACAATGAGCAGTTCTTC
CASSLGDTYNEQFF
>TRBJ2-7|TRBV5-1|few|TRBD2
TGCGCCAGCAGCCTCACCGGGACTAGCGAAATAACGCAGTACTTC
CASSLTGTSEITQYF
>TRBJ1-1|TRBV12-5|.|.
TGTGCTAGTGCCCTGAACACTGAAGCTTTCTTT
CASALNTEAFF
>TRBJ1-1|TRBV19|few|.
TGTGCCAGTAGTATAGAGGGCATCCGTGGTGAAGCTTTCTTT
CASSIEGIRGEAFF
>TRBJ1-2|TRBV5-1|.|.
TGCGCCAGCAGCCCCACAGGCAGGGAAGGCTACACCTTC
CASSPTGREGYTF
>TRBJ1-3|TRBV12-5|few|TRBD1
TGTGCTAGTGGTTTGATAGTCGGGACAGGGTTCCGAAACACCATATATTTT
CASGLIVGTGFRNTIYF
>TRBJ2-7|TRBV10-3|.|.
TGTGCCATCGCAGCAGGCTCCTACGAGCAGTACTTC
CAIAAGSYEQYF
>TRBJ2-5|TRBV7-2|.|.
TGTGCCAGCAGTAGGACAGCACAGGCAGAGACCCAGTACTTC
CASSRTAQAETQYF
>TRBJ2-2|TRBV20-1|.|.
TGCAGTGCTAGTCGCCACAGGGTAAACACCGGGGAGCTGTTTTTT
CSASRHRVNTGELFF